The present T cell receptor beta chain was sequenced within a study of graft-versus-host responses after intestinal transplantation. Study in general: Recipients were all induced with anti-thymocyte globulin, then given tacrolimus and steroids for approximately 3 years.

Trimming pared 1 base from V and 4 bases from J, leaving 17 bases between. Germline loops: CDR1 SGHTA, CDR2 FQGNSA. The CDR3 length is 17 residues. Concerning this clone itself: Its antigen is unknown.

TCRdb's copy holds only in-frame clones and misses some; the assay was immunoSEQ multiplex PCR. This sample has more than 80,000 clones, with around 83% found just once. The source of this sequence is a human donor who received an intestinal transplant. The specimen comprised unstimulated CD8+ T cells sorted from spleen or lymph node cells, sampled before intestinal transplant. The chain uses TRBV7-2 and TRBJ2-1, with D perhaps TRBD2 (6 bases). CDR3 nucleotides: TGTGCCAGCAGCTTAGTGGGGGGTAGCGGACCTTACAATGAGCAGTTCTTC. This encodes CASSLVGGSGPYNEQFF.